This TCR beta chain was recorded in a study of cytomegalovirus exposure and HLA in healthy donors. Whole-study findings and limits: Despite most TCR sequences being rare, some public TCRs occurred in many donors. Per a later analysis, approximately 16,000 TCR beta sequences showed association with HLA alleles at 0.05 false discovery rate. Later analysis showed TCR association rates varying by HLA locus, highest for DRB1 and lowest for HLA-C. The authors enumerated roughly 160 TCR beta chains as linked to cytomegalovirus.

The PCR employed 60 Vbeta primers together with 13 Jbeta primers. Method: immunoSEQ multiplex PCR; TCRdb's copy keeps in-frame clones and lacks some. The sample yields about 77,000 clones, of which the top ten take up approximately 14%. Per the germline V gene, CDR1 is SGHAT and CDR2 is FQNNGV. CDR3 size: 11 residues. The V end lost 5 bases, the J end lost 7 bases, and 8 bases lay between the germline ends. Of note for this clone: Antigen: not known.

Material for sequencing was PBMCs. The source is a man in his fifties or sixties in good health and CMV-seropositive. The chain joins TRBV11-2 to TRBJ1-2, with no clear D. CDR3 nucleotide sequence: TGTGCCAGCAGCGGTCGGGGTGGCTACACCTTC. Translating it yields CASSGRGGYTF.